Here is one T cell receptor beta chain with its context. Clones were sequenced by immunoSEQ multiplex PCR, and TCRdb holds only the in-frame ones, with some missing. The repertoire consists of approximately 270,000 clones, with 70% to 90% occurring once and the leading ten covering 3% to 3.5%. Germline V gene data show CDR1 as MNHEY and CDR2 as SVGAGI. V was clipped by 0 bases and J by 4 bases, with 6 bases between them. The CDR3 loop spans 13 amino acids. The data were taken from a study of blood T cell repertoires in COVID-19. The sequencing input was peripheral blood. The sequence was collected from a man between 18 and 35 years old with active or convalescent COVID-19. The rearrangement links TRBV6-5 to TRBJ1-2; D not certain. The CDR3 loop reads CASSYSSSYGYTF. In nucleotides, the CDR3 is TGTGCCAGCAGTTACTCATCATCCTATGGCTACACCTTC.